This T cell receptor beta chain is from a study of T cell repertoires in cytomegalovirus infection. Overall study: The authors used CMV epitopes that were HLA-C-restricted (recently identified) and HLA-B-restricted (well studied). CMV infection and matching HLA type were both indicated by public TCR beta signatures.

V gave up 2 bases and J gave up 1 base, with 9 bases separating them. CDR3 length equals 14 residues. Germline values: CDR1 SSHAT, CDR2 FNYEAQ (reference sequence). As concerns this clonotype: Its cognate antigen is unknown.

MiXCR, run by TCRdb on the reads, gives a single entry per CDR3 protein. The sample comprises tens of thousands of distinct CDR3 sequences, roughly a fifth of which are singletons, and around 59% rests with the top ten. This clonotype originated in a human donor in good health (CMV status not recorded). Some clones in this sample may be carry-over from other donors' samples. The chain is built from TRBV7-7 and TRBJ2-7; unclear D gene. Sequenced here: CD8+ T cells from cultured PBMCs, sampled from culture after CMV antigen stimulation. CDR3 amino acids: CASSLSEGSYEQYF. DNA for the CDR3: TGTGCCAGCAGCTTATCCGAAGGGTCCTACGAGCAGTACTTC.